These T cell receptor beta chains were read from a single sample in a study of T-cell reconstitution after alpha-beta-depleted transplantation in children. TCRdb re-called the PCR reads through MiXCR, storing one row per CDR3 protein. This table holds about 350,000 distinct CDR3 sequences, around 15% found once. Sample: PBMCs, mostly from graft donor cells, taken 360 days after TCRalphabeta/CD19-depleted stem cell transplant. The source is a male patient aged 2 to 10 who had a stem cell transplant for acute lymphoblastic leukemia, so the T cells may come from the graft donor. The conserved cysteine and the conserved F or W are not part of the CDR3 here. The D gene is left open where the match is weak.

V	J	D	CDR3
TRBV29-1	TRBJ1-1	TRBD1	SVGGTGIYTEAF
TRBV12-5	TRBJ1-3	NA	ASGFAFFQGRNTIY
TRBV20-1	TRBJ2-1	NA	SAKGLRSSYNEQF
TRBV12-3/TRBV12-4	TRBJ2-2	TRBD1	ASSFRTGVWTGELF
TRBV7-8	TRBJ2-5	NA	ASSLASGRADQETQY
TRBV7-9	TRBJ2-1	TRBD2	ASSQALAGDGAKF
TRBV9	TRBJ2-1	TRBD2	ASSVELAGDPNNEQF
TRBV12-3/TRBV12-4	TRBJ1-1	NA	ASRPLNTEAF
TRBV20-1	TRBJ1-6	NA	GRRGSDNSPLH
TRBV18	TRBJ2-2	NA	ASSEDSPTGELF
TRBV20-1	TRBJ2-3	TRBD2	SAGLARSADTQY